This T cell receptor beta chain comes out of a study of T cell changes during pregnancy in multiple sclerosis. Some clones are missing from TCRdb's copy, which holds only in-frame ones; the method was immunoSEQ multiplex PCR. The sample lists around 40,000 clones, 92% occurring once. CDR1 and CDR2 from the germline V gene are LGHNA and YNFKEQ. The CDR3 extends over 15 amino acids. J lost 3 bases, V lost 0 bases, and 5 bases had no gene match. The V and J genes are TRBV4-2 and TRBJ2-7; 7 positions agree with TRBD2. The sample here was CD8+ T cells from peripheral blood mononuclear cells, taken in the third trimester of pregnancy. This clonotype originated in a female donor with multiple sclerosis, enrolled in a pregnancy study. This CDR3 reads CASSQEWASGYEQYF. CDR3 sequence (DNA): TGTGCCAGCAGCCAAGAATGGGCTAGCGGCTACGAGCAGTACTTC.